This record looks at one TCR beta chain sequence and its context. The source of the sample is a study of blood T cell repertoires in COVID-19. Across the whole study: PBMCs, B-cell-depleted T cells, or T cells provided the cDNA or gDNA that made up the material.

The CDR3 has 16 residues. In germline, CDR1 is SGHRS, CDR2 YFSETQ. With 4 bases clipped from V and 1 base from J, the junction kept 7 bases outside the gene matches. This table comes from immunoSEQ multiplex PCR, and its TCRdb copy is limited to in-frame clones, with some not included. The table records approximately 50,000 clones, approximately 85% of them present only once. This clonotype was sampled from an elderly woman with acute or convalescent COVID-19. The genes are TRBV5-1 and TRBJ1-3, with 8 bases lining up with TRBD1. Material for sequencing was peripheral blood. CDR3 bases: TGCGCCAGCAGCCAAGGACAGGGTTGGTCTGGAAACACCATATATTTT. Amino acid sequence: CASSQGQGWSGNTIYF. The full variable domain, completed using reference TRBV5-1 and TRBJ1-3, is KAGVTQTPRYLIKTRGQQVTLSCSPISGHRSVSWYQQTPGQGLQFLFEYFSETQRNKGNFPGRFSGRQFSNSRSEMNVSTLELGDSALYLCASSQGQGWSGNTIYFGEGSWLTVV.